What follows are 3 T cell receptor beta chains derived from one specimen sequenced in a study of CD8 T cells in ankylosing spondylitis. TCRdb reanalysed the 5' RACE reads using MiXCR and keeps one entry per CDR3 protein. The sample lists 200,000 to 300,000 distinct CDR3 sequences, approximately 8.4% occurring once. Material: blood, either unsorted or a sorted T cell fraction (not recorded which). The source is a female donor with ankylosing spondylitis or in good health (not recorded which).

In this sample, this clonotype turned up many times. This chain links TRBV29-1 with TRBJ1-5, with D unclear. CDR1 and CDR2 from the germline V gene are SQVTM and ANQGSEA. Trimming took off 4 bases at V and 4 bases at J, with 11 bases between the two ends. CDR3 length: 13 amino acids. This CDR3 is CSVGGGINQPQHF. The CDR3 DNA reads TGCAGCGTTGGCGGAGGGATTAATCAGCCCCAGCATTTT.

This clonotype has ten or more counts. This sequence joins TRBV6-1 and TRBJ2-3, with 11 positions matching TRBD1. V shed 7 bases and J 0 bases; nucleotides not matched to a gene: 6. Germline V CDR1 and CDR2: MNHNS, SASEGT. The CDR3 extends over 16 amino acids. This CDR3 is CASTGQGAGSTDTQYF. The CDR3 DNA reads TGTGCCAGCACCGGACAGGGGGCGGGGAGCACAGATACGCAGTATTTT.

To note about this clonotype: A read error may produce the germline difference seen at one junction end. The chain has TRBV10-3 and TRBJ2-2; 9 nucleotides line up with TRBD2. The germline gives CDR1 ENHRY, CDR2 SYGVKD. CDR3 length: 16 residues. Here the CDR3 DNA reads TGTGCTATCAGCCCTTTAATAGCGGGAGCACCCGGGGAGCTGTTTTTT. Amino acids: CAISPLIAGAPGELFF.